A selection of T cell receptor beta chains follows, all from one sample in a study of blood T cells in healthy people across ages. Using its own MiXCR run on the 5' RACE reads, TCRdb lists one record per CDR3 protein. The repertoire holds around 580,000 distinct CDR3 sequences, with around half as singletons. Specimen: blood. Every receptor here comes from an older man in good health. Each CDR3 is given with its conserved first and last residue. D genes are given only for firm matches. A clone size is listed for some rows: how often the clone was seen (once, few, many), or a class if it is expanded.

D: NA; size: few; J: TRBJ2-1; V: TRBV20-1; CDR3: CSARAWNEQFF; DNA: TGCAGTGCTAGAGCTTGGAATGAGCAGTTCTTC
D: TRBD2; size: NA; J: TRBJ2-3; V: TRBV6-5; CDR3: CASSYSIRGRAGGGTQYF; DNA: TGTGCCAGCAGTTACTCGATCCGGGGACGAGCGGGAGGCGGGACGCAGTATTTT
D: NA; size: NA; J: TRBJ2-7; V: TRBV10-3; CDR3: CAISGRGRFYEQYF; DNA: TGTGCCATCAGTGGACGGGGTCGGTTCTACGAGCAGTACTTC
D: NA; size: NA; J: TRBJ1-1; V: TRBV4-2; CDR3: CASSLGGVNTEAFF; DNA: TGTGCCAGCAGCCTCGGGGGAGTGAACACTGAAGCTTTCTTT
D: TRBD1; size: NA; J: TRBJ1-2; V: TRBV2; CDR3: CASSEEIGTVNGYTF; DNA: TGTGCCAGCAGTGAAGAAATTGGGACAGTTAATGGCTACACCTTC
D: TRBD2; size: NA; J: TRBJ2-3; V: TRBV20-1; CDR3: CSARDPRTSVDTQYF; DNA: TGCAGTGCTAGAGATCCCAGGACTAGCGTGGATACGCAGTATTTT
D: TRBD2; size: NA; J: TRBJ2-3; V: TRBV20-1; CDR3: CSAPGGLAGLGDTQYF; DNA: TGCAGTGCTCCCGGAGGACTAGCGGGGCTTGGAGATACGCAGTATTTT
D: NA; size: NA; J: TRBJ2-5; V: TRBV28; CDR3: CASRVGGRETQYF; DNA: TGTGCCAGCAGGGTCGGGGGAAGAGAGACCCAGTACTTC
D: TRBD2; size: once; J: TRBJ2-7; V: TRBV4-2; CDR3: CASSQISGRALVYEQYF; DNA: TGTGCCAGCAGCCAAATTAGCGGGAGAGCCCTAGTCTACGAGCAGTACTTC
D: NA; size: NA; J: TRBJ2-6; V: TRBV3-1; CDR3: CASSQQRSGSGANVLTF; DNA: TGTGCCAGCAGTCAACAGAGAAGTGGCTCTGGGGCCAACGTCCTGACTTTC
D: TRBD2; size: few; J: TRBJ2-3; V: TRBV11-2; CDR3: CASSANLAGTTDTQYF; DNA: TGTGCCAGCAGCGCGAACCTAGCGGGGACCACAGATACGCAGTATTTT
D: TRBD1; size: NA; J: TRBJ2-1; V: TRBV24-1; CDR3: CATSDRTGRDEQFF; DNA: TGTGCCACCAGTGATAGGACAGGGCGGGATGAGCAGTTCTTC
D: NA; size: few; J: TRBJ2-7; V: TRBV7-9; CDR3: CASSFPDSPTSSSYEQYF; DNA: TGTGCCAGCAGCTTCCCGGACAGCCCCACTTCCAGCTCCTACGAGCAGTACTTC
D: NA; size: NA; J: TRBJ2-1; V: TRBV24-1; CDR3: CATSLYNEQFF; DNA: TGTGCCACCAGTCTCTACAATGAGCAGTTCTTC
D: NA; size: few; J: TRBJ2-7; V: TRBV7-8; CDR3: CASSRLIVPYEQYF; DNA: TGTGCCAGCAGCAGACTTATTGTTCCCTACGAGCAGTACTTC
D: NA; size: NA; J: TRBJ1-1; V: TRBV7-2; CDR3: CATKEQSEAFF; DNA: TGTGCCACAAAGGAACAGAGTGAAGCTTTCTTT
D: TRBD1; size: once; J: TRBJ1-2; V: TRBV7-2; CDR3: CASSLRTGGKFYGYTF; DNA: TGTGCCAGCAGCTTACGGACAGGGGGCAAATTCTATGGCTACACCTTC
D: TRBD2; size: many; J: TRBJ2-3; V: TRBV6-5; CDR3: CASSSLGSGRTDTQYF; DNA: TGTGCCAGCAGTTCCCTCGGTAGCGGGAGGACAGATACGCAGTATTTT
D: TRBD1; size: NA; J: TRBJ2-3; V: TRBV6-2/TRBV6-3; CDR3: CASNTGGASTDTQYF; DNA: TGTGCCAGCAACACAGGGGGCGCGAGCACAGATACGCAGTATTTT
D: TRBD1; size: NA; J: TRBJ2-7; V: TRBV27; CDR3: CASTGQGMSSYEQYF; DNA: TGTGCCAGCACCGGACAGGGGATGAGCTCCTACGAGCAGTACTTC
D: NA; size: NA; J: TRBJ2-5; V: TRBV7-2; CDR3: CASSLWARVGETQYF; DNA: TGTGCCAGCAGCTTATGGGCCAGGGTCGGGGAGACCCAGTACTTC
D: NA; size: once; J: TRBJ1-1; V: TRBV4-3; CDR3: CASSQVVQTNTEAFF; DNA: TGCGCCAGCAGCCAAGTGGTTCAGACTAACACTGAAGCTTTCTTT
D: NA; size: NA; J: TRBJ2-7; V: TRBV5-1; CDR3: CASSGLASSYKQYF; DNA: TGCGCCAGCAGCGGGCTAGCGAGCTCCTACAAGCAGTACTTC
D: TRBD1; size: many; J: TRBJ2-5; V: TRBV6-6; CDR3: CASSYPGQGETQYF; DNA: TGTGCCAGCAGTTACCCCGGACAGGGCGAGACCCAGTACTTC
D: TRBD1; size: NA; J: TRBJ2-7; V: TRBV4-1; CDR3: CASSPLQRTGRVGEQYF; DNA: TGCGCCAGCAGCCCCTTACAACGGACAGGCCGGGTGGGCGAGCAGTACTTC
D: NA; size: NA; J: TRBJ2-3; V: TRBV7-3; CDR3: CASSLIRADTQYF; DNA: TGTGCCAGCAGCTTAATACGGGCGGATACGCAGTATTTT
D: NA; size: few; J: TRBJ2-7; V: TRBV11-2; CDR3: CASSLAPASSYEQYF; DNA: TGTGCCAGCAGCTTAGCCCCAGCCAGCTCCTACGAGCAGTACTTC
D: NA; size: NA; J: TRBJ2-4; V: TRBV7-2; CDR3: CASSLGVGEGVAKNIQYF; DNA: TGTGCCAGCAGCTTAGGTGTCGGTGAAGGGGTAGCCAAAAACATTCAGTACTTC
D: TRBD2; size: NA; J: TRBJ2-7; V: TRBV7-2; CDR3: CASTTSGRNPYEQYF; DNA: TGTGCCAGCACCACAAGCGGGAGGAATCCCTACGAGCAGTACTTC
D: TRBD2; size: NA; J: TRBJ2-5; V: TRBV7-2; CDR3: CASRYSGAFLEQYF; DNA: TGTGCCAGCAGATATAGCGGGGCTTTTTTAGAGCAGTACTTC
D: NA; size: NA; J: TRBJ2-7; V: TRBV7-9; CDR3: CASSLGGISSYEQYF; DNA: TGTGCCAGCAGCTTAGGAGGAATAAGTTCCTACGAGCAGTACTTC
D: NA; size: few; J: TRBJ1-2; V: TRBV20-1; CDR3: CSASWGTYGYTF; DNA: TGCAGTGCTAGCTGGGGGACTTATGGCTACACCTTC
D: NA; size: few; J: TRBJ2-1; V: TRBV29-1; CDR3: CSVEGSGRSGQFF; DNA: TGCAGCGTTGAAGGATCTGGCAGGTCGGGGCAGTTCTTC
D: NA; size: NA; J: TRBJ2-6; V: TRBV5-1; CDR3: CASSLADISGANVLTF; DNA: TGCGCCAGCAGCTTGGCGGACATCTCTGGGGCCAACGTCCTGACTTTC
D: NA; size: many; J: TRBJ2-7; V: TRBV7-9; CDR3: CASSLANNYEQYF; DNA: TGTGCCAGCAGCTTAGCCAACAACTACGAGCAGTACTTC
D: TRBD1; size: few; J: TRBJ2-1; V: TRBV29-1; CDR3: CSARQGAHNDYNEQFF; DNA: TGCAGCGCACGACAGGGGGCGCATAACGACTACAATGAGCAGTTCTTC
D: NA; size: NA; J: TRBJ2-4; V: TRBV20-1; CDR3: CSASRSGPPGEQYF; DNA: TGCAGTGCTAGTAGGAGCGGGCCACCGGGGGAGCAGTACTTC
D: TRBD1; size: NA; J: TRBJ1-2; V: TRBV12-5; CDR3: CASGPSGTGGHGYTF; DNA: TGTGCTAGTGGTCCCTCCGGGACAGGGGGTCACGGCTACACCTTC
D: TRBD2; size: NA; J: TRBJ2-7; V: TRBV12-3/TRBV12-4; CDR3: CASSLGTSGPYEQYF; DNA: TGTGCCAGCAGTCTTGGGACTAGCGGGCCCTACGAGCAGTACTTC
D: NA; size: many; J: TRBJ2-1; V: TRBV29-1; CDR3: CSVLRAEKSDNEQFF; DNA: TGCAGCGTATTACGGGCCGAGAAATCGGATAATGAGCAGTTCTTC
D: NA; size: few; J: TRBJ1-3; V: TRBV5-1; CDR3: CASSRDGGNTIYF; DNA: TGCGCCAGCAGCCGGGACGGCGGAAACACCATATATTTT
D: TRBD1; size: NA; J: TRBJ2-1; V: TRBV28; CDR3: CASRNQGQGSYNEQFF; DNA: TGTGCCAGCAGGAATCAAGGACAGGGCTCCTACAATGAGCAGTTCTTC
D: NA; size: few; J: TRBJ1-5; V: TRBV7-9; CDR3: CASSPQGGRNQPQHF; DNA: TGTGCCAGCAGCCCCCAGGGAGGTCGCAATCAGCCCCAGCATTTT
D: NA; size: NA; J: TRBJ1-6; V: TRBV4-2; CDR3: CARPQRQAAYSPLHF; DNA: TGTGCCAGACCCCAGAGACAGGCCGCATATTCACCCCTCCACTTT
D: TRBD2; size: NA; J: TRBJ2-5; V: TRBV25-1; CDR3: CASSASIAGVMDTQYF; DNA: TGTGCCAGCAGTGCCTCGATAGCGGGGGTCATGGATACCCAGTACTTC
D: TRBD2; size: few; J: TRBJ2-1; V: TRBV20-1; CDR3: CSAPGVAGKNEQFF; DNA: TGCAGCGCCCCGGGGGTAGCGGGTAAAAATGAGCAGTTCTTC
D: NA; size: NA; J: TRBJ2-3; V: TRBV20-1; CDR3: CSAPAGLNTDTQYF; DNA: TGCAGTGCTCCCGCGGGGCTAAACACAGATACGCAGTATTTT
D: NA; size: NA; J: TRBJ1-2; V: TRBV11-1; CDR3: CASSVGRADGYTF; DNA: TGTGCCAGCAGCGTAGGCAGGGCGGACGGCTACACCTTC
D: NA; size: few; J: TRBJ2-3; V: TRBV7-2; CDR3: CASSPGPATDTQYF; DNA: TGTGCCAGCAGCCCTGGACCGGCAACAGATACGCAGTATTTT
D: NA; size: NA; J: TRBJ1-2; V: TRBV10-3; CDR3: CAIRAPLGPLNGYTF; DNA: TGTGCCATCAGGGCCCCGTTGGGCCCGTTGAATGGCTACACCTTC
D: TRBD1; size: once; J: TRBJ2-7; V: TRBV12-3/TRBV12-4; CDR3: CASSRDSQDEQYF; DNA: TGTGCCAGCAGCCGGGACAGCCAGGACGAGCAGTACTTC
D: NA; size: NA; J: TRBJ1-6; V: TRBV27; CDR3: CASSSLRGGSYNSPLHF; DNA: TGTGCCAGCAGTTCCCTCAGAGGGGGCTCCTATAATTCACCCCTCCACTTT
D: NA; size: few; J: TRBJ2-1; V: TRBV3-1; CDR3: CASSQAGSPGYNEQFF; DNA: TGTGCCAGCAGCCAAGCGGGAAGCCCGGGGTACAATGAGCAGTTCTTC
D: NA; size: NA; J: TRBJ2-3; V: TRBV7-3; CDR3: CASSYQGSTDTQYF; DNA: TGTGCCAGCAGCTACCAGGGGAGCACAGATACGCAGTATTTT
D: NA; size: NA; J: TRBJ1-2; V: TRBV7-2; CDR3: CASSEDGNYGYTF; DNA: TGTGCCAGCAGCGAGGACGGTAACTATGGCTACACCTTC
D: TRBD2; size: NA; J: TRBJ2-3; V: TRBV7-2; CDR3: CASSLRPRTSGSDTQYF; DNA: TGTGCCAGCAGCTTACGGCCGCGGACTAGCGGGTCAGATACGCAGTATTTT
D: NA; size: NA; J: TRBJ2-7; V: TRBV3-1; CDR3: CASRSPGSRQYF; DNA: TGTGCCAGCAGATCTCCAGGGAGCCGGCAGTACTTC
D: NA; size: NA; J: TRBJ2-5; V: TRBV15; CDR3: CATSSYRETQYF; DNA: TGTGCCACCAGCAGCTACAGGGAGACCCAGTACTTC
D: TRBD1; size: few; J: TRBJ2-7; V: TRBV11-1; CDR3: CASSPTGGKSYEQYF; DNA: TGTGCCAGCAGCCCCACAGGGGGAAAATCCTACGAGCAGTACTTC